The TCR beta chain under discussion was sequenced for a study of shared clonotypes between healthy human individuals. Naive CD8 cells were CD45RO-negative, positively selected for CCR7, excluding terminally differentiated effector memory CD45RA+ cells. All participating donors were Caucasian adults from Nashville, Tennessee. The ends lost 5 bases at V and 5 bases at J; junction bases unmatched: 9. Per germline, CDR1 MDHEN and CDR2 SYDVKM. The CDR3 is 17 residues long. Measured with immunoSEQ multiplex PCR; TCRdb has only the in-frame clones, and not every one. The data contain more than 2 million clones, about 95% of them singletons.

This chain links TRBV28 with TRBJ1-6; 10 bases align to TRBD1. This TCR came from a man younger than 30 in good health. The sequenced sample was naive CD8+ T cells sorted from blood. The CDR3 region has the DNA TGTGCCAGCAGTCGGGACAGGGGAGTCTGGAATAATTCACCCCTCCACTTT. Translation gives CASSRDRGVWNNSPLHF.